Below, 10 T cell receptor beta chains from the same sample are listed, as sequenced in a study of T cell changes during pregnancy in multiple sclerosis. Repertoires were generated with immunoSEQ multiplex PCR, while TCRdb's copy carries only in-frame clones and drops some. The sample contains some 44,000 clones, 90% of which appear only once. The input for sequencing was CD4+ T cells from peripheral blood mononuclear cells, taken before pregnancy. These receptor sequences come from a female donor with multiple sclerosis, enrolled in a pregnancy study.

This chain joins TRBV5-4 and TRBJ1-4; the match to TRBD1 covers 7 bases. Germline CDR1 and CDR2: SGHNT and YYREEE (reference sequence). V gave up 1 base and J gave up 3 bases; unmatched junction bases: 3. CDR3 length equals 15 residues. The CDR3 DNA reads as TGTGCCAGCAGCTTGCGACAGGGTCCTAATGAAAAACTGTTTTTT. Protein: CASSLRQGPNEKLFF.

The chain couples TRBV7-9 to TRBJ1-1; no clear D gene. The CDR3 spans 13 residues. Trimming left V 2 bases short and J 4 bases short, with 8 bases between. Germline V lookup: CDR1 SEHNR, CDR2 FQNEAQ (reference sequence). The CDR3 spells CASSLLEVTEAFF. The DNA for the CDR3 is TGTGCCAGCAGCTTACTCGAGGTCACTGAAGCTTTCTTT.

This clone was counted a single time. The genes are TRBV30 and TRBJ1-2, with 8 bases identical to TRBD1. V lost 2 bases and J lost 4; bases outside the gene matches: 6. Germline CDR1 is GTSNPN and CDR2 is SVGIG (reference sequence). The CDR3 spans 14 residues. For the CDR3, the DNA is TGTGCCTGGAGTCCGACAGGGGCCGGCTATGGCTACACCTTC. Translation: CAWSPTGAGYGYTF.

A word on this clone: The junction shows a germline mismatch at one end, possibly a read error. This chain joins TRBV23-1 and TRBJ2-1, with D possibly TRBD2 on 5 matching bases. TRBV23-1 is labeled an ORF, and its function is uncertain. CDR3 length: 12 residues. Here the CDR3 reads CASSQSRLCNLF. Here the CDR3 DNA reads TGCGCCAGCAGTCAATCGCGACTATGTAATCTCTTC.

The J gene is TRBJ2-1, the V gene TRBV5-1, with D possibly matching TRBD2 (5 bases). The V and J ends lost 2 bases and 1 base respectively, with 7 bases between them. The CDR3 contains 14 residues. Germline assignment: CDR1 SGHRS and CDR2 YFSETQ. CDR3 sequence: CASSLEGSYNEQFF. The CDR3 bases are TGCGCCAGCAGCTTAGAGGGTTCCTACAATGAGCAGTTCTTC.

The chain uses TRBV27 and TRBJ1-5; D is perhaps TRBD1 (5 bases). The germline gives CDR1 MNHEY, CDR2 SMNVEV (reference sequence). Trimming left V 3 bases short and J 6 bases short, with 12 bases between. This CDR3 region has 14 residues. CDR3 region: CASSFRGVGQPQHF. CDR3 nucleotides: TGTGCCAGCAGTTTTCGGGGGGTTGGTCAGCCCCAGCATTTT.

The chain recombines TRBV10-3 with TRBJ2-1; the D is unclear. The V gene's germline CDR1 is ENHRY and CDR2 SYGVKD. There are 12 residues in the CDR3. The ends were cut back, 5 bases at V and 8 bases at J, with 10 bases in the middle. The CDR3 DNA reads TGTGCCATCAGTCCCGGGTTTCATGAGCAGTTCTTC. It yields the protein CAISPGFHEQFF.

The chain recombines TRBV28 with TRBJ2-1; D remains unclear. This CDR3 is 16 amino acids long. Germline assignment: CDR1 MDHEN and CDR2 SYDVKM. Trimming pared 6 bases from V and 0 bases from J, leaving 15 bases between. This chain's CDR3 is CASRAGRKSSYNEQFF. DNA for the CDR3: TGTGCCAGCAGGGCAGGCCGGAAGAGCTCCTACAATGAGCAGTTCTTC.

This rearrangement joins TRBV11-2 to TRBJ2-1, with TRBD2 identical over 9 bases. CDR1 is SGHAT, CDR2 FQNNGV, per germline. The CDR3 extends over 16 amino acids. With V trimmed by 1 base and J by 5 bases, 6 bases remained unmatched. The CDR3 reads CASSLGRLAGNNEQFF. Here the CDR3 DNA reads TGTGCCAGCAGCTTAGGAAGGCTAGCGGGGAACAATGAGCAGTTCTTC.

V usage is TRBV11-2 and J usage is TRBJ1-1; D gene unclear. CDR3 length equals 15 residues. The V end lost 1 base, the J end lost 5 bases, and 14 bases lay between the germline ends. Germline CDR1 and CDR2: SGHAT and FQNNGV. The CDR3, as DNA: TGTGCCAGCAGCTTAGCGACTTCTGCGGGGACTGAAGCTTTCTTT. Protein: CASSLATSAGTEAFF.